This T cell receptor (beta chain) was documented in a study of naive and memory T cell subsets. Whole-study results and caveats: Diversity fell and Gini index rose from naive through CM, EM, EMRA.

Both TRBC1 and TRBC2 were covered by a beta constant-region primer of two equimolar oligonucleotides. One entry per CDR3 protein results from TCRdb running MiXCR on the UMI-ligation and nested PCR reads. This table holds fewer than 30,000 distinct CDR3 sequences, roughly a tenth found once. Deletions cut 3 bases from V and 4 bases from J, with 10 bases between. The germline CDR1 and CDR2 sequences are MDHEN and SYDVKM. This CDR3 region has 14 residues. This clonotype turned up a few times. The target antigen is unknown. The receptor comes from a human donor in good health. The sequenced sample was effector memory CD4+ T cells from blood. Subset described: effector memory, CD45RA- CD27-. The V gene is TRBV28, the J gene TRBJ1-5; no reliable D call. The CDR3 DNA follows: TGTGCCAGCAGTTTCGTGGTGTCAAATCAGCCCCAGCATTTT. Its translation: CASSFVVSNQPQHF.